These 10 T cell receptor beta chains share one sample of origin, sequenced in a study of T cells expressing NK-cell markers. TCRdb re-called the 5' RACE reads; one entry per CDR3 protein, DNA not given. In all, the sample yields 440,000 or so distinct CDR3 sequences. The sequencing input was blood T cells: a sorted CD56 or NKG2C T cell subset, CD4+ or CD8+ T cells, or bulk PBMC T cells (not recorded which). The source is a woman between 18 and 69 years old in good health.

The V call is TRBV4-3, the J call TRBJ2-7. Germline V gene data show CDR1 as LGHNA and CDR2 as YSLEER. CDR3 size: 14 residues. This CDR3 is CASSQDMRNTEQYF.

The chain combines TRBV24-1 with TRBJ1-5. The CDR3 length is 15 residues. The V gene's germline CDR1 is KGHDR and CDR2 SFDVKD. The CDR3 loop is CATSDDGPGNQPQHF.

The rearrangement joins TRBV27 to TRBJ2-1; the TRBD2 assignment by TCRdb is unverifiable without DNA. Germline V gene lookup returns CDR1 MNHEY and CDR2 SMNVEV (reference sequence). CDR3 length equals 15 residues. CDR3: CASSRLAGGFDEQFF.

The chain links TRBV7-9 to TRBJ2-3; absent DNA, TCRdb's TRBD1 call cannot be checked. The CDR3 covers 14 residues. Germline-derived CDR1 and CDR2 are SEHNR and FQNEAQ (reference sequence). CDR3 loop: CASSRTTGPDTQYF.

The chain is built from TRBV7-3 and TRBJ1-6. Germline lookup yields CDR1 SGHTA and CDR2 FQGTGA. The length of the CDR3 is 13 residues. CDR3 sequence: CASSQKVNSPLHF. The full variable domain, with the rest looked up from reference TRBV7-3 and TRBJ1-6, is GAGVSQTPSNKVTEKGKYVELRCDPISGHTALYWYRQSLGQGPEFLIYFQGTGAADDSGLPNDRFFAVRPEGSVSTLKIQRTERGDSAVYLCASSQKVNSPLHFGNGTRLTVT.

CDR3 region: CASSYGQGREKLFF. This chain connects TRBV12-3 or TRBV12-4 to TRBJ1-4; TCRdb returns TRBD1, unconfirmable since there is no DNA. This CDR3 contains 14 residues.

The chain recombines TRBV6-4 with TRBJ1-2; absent DNA, TCRdb's TRBD1 call cannot be checked. The CDR3 has 18 amino acids. The germline gives CDR1 MRHNA, CDR2 SNTAGT. CDR3 region: CASSDSPKRQGAYEGYTF.

The chain has TRBV9 and TRBJ2-2; TCRdb calls TRBD1, which cannot be checked without DNA. Germline V gene data show CDR1 as SGDLS and CDR2 as YYNGEE. This CDR3 comprises 14 residues. The CDR3 sequence: CASTEGGRTGELFF. Combining the CDR3 with reference TRBV9 and TRBJ2-2 gives the whole variable domain DSGVTQTPKHLITATGQRVTLRCSPRSGDLSVYWYQQSLDQGLQFLIQYYNGEERAKGNILERFSAQQFPDLHSELNLSSLELGDSALYFCASTEGGRTGELFFGEGSRLTVL.

The chain has TRBV7-8 and TRBJ1-4. This CDR3 has 14 amino acids. In germline, CDR1 is SGHVS, CDR2 FQNEAQ. The CDR3 sequence: CASSLVLRNEKLFF.

This chain links TRBV5-1 with TRBJ1-1. CDR1 SGHRS and CDR2 YFSETQ come from the germline V gene. The CDR3 sequence is 14 residues long. CDR3 residues: CASSLASANTEAFF.